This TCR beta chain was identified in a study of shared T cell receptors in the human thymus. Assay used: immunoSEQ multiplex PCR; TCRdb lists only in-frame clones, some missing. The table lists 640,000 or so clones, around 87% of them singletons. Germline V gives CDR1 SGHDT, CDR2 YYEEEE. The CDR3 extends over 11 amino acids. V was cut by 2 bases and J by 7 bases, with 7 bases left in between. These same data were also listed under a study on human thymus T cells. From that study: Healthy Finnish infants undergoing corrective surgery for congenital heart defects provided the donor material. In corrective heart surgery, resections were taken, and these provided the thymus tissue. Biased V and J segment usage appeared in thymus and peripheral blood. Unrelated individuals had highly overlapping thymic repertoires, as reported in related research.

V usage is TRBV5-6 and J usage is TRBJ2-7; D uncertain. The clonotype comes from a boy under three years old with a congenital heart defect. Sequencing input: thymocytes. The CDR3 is CASSFSREQYF. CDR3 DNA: TGTGCCAGCAGCTTTTCGAGGGAGCAGTACTTC.